One sample yielded the 10 T cell receptor beta chains listed below, sequenced in a study of blood T cell repertoires in COVID-19. The protocol was immunoSEQ multiplex PCR, while the TCRdb copy is restricted to in-frame clones and leaves out a portion. Here the sample spans roughly 250,000 clones, roughly nine tenths being singletons. Sequencing used peripheral blood. The receptors were gathered from a man aged 60 to 69 who had recovered from COVID-19.

This clone was seen more than once but under ten times. This chain connects TRBV7-8 to TRBJ1-1; D may be TRBD1 (6 bases). Per germline, CDR1 SGHVS and CDR2 FQNEAQ. The CDR3 contains 15 residues. The V and J ends lost 5 bases and 0 bases respectively, with 13 bases between them. CDR3 sequence: CASSPLQGLNTEAFF. The CDR3 bases are TGTGCCAGCAGCCCACTACAGGGCCTGAACACTGAAGCTTTCTTT.

V and J are TRBV7-8 and TRBJ1-5; no clear D. V was cut by 7 bases and J by 2 bases, with 12 bases left in between. This CDR3 comprises 14 residues. The germline CDR1 and CDR2 sequences are SGHVS and FQNEAQ. CDR3 sequence (DNA): TGTGCCAGCACGCGGGATGGGGGCAATCAGCCCCAGCATTTT. Translated: CASTRDGGNQPQHF.

The chain recombines TRBV7-8 with TRBJ1-3; maybe TRBD1 (6 bases). The CDR3 runs 14 residues. Trimming removed 2 bases at V and 4 bases at J, with 9 bases between. The germline V gene encodes CDR1 SGHVS and CDR2 FQNEAQ. CDR3: CASSLSGVGNTIYF. DNA of the CDR3: TGTGCCAGCAGCTTATCAGGGGTAGGAAACACCATATATTTT.

This clone is a singleton in its sample. The genes are TRBV12-3 or TRBV12-4 and TRBJ1-1; D perhaps matches TRBD1 (5 bases). CDR3 length: 12 residues. Trimming pared 1 base from V and 9 bases from J, leaving 9 bases between. CDR3 sequence (DNA): TGTGCCAGCAGTTTAGTAACAGGACAAGCTTTCTTT. Protein sequence: CASSLVTGQAFF.

V usage is TRBV9 and J usage is TRBJ2-1; 9 nucleotides agree with TRBD1. This CDR3 is 17 amino acids long. Germline V gene data show CDR1 as SGDLS and CDR2 as YYNGEE. V was pared by 1 base and J by 1 base, with 6 bases of the junction left unmatched. CDR3 DNA sequence: TGTGCCAGCAGCGTATCCCGGGACAGGGCTTCCTACAATGAGCAGTTCTTC. Protein: CASSVSRDRASYNEQFF.

The V and J genes are TRBV10-2 and TRBJ2-7; TRBD1 aligns across 7 bases. Germline V CDR1 and CDR2: WSHSY, SAAADI. Losses at the gene ends were 3 bases for V and 6 bases for J; bases not matched to a gene: 5. This CDR3 is 13 amino acids long. Here the CDR3 DNA reads TGCGCCAGCAGTGATGTGACAGGGCTCGAGCAGTACTTC. Translated: CASSDVTGLEQYF.

J is TRBJ2-5 and V is TRBV5-4, with a tentative D call TRBD2 (7 bases). Per germline, CDR1 SGHNT and CDR2 YYREEE (reference sequence). The CDR3 extends over 15 amino acids. The V gene lost 5 bases and the J gene lost 3 bases, with 17 bases spanning the gap. The CDR3 sequence: CASRIYGGGEETQYF. In DNA, the CDR3 is TGTGCCAGCAGGATTTATGGGGGGGGCGAAGAGACCCAGTACTTC.

The V gene is TRBV7-9, the J gene TRBJ2-3; D not resolved. The CDR3 contains 12 residues. Per the germline V gene, CDR1 is SEHNR and CDR2 is FQNEAQ (reference sequence). V was trimmed by 5 bases and J by 0 bases, leaving 3 bases between them. The CDR3 protein is CASSTSTDTQYF. CDR3 DNA: TGTGCCAGCAGCACTAGCACAGATACGCAGTATTTT.

The chain employs TRBV5-6 and TRBJ1-3, with a weak D call TRBD1 (5 bases). The CDR3 is 11 residues long. The V gene lost 6 bases and the J gene lost 4 bases, with 5 bases spanning the gap. Germline V gene sequence: CDR1 SGHDT, CDR2 YYEEEE. As DNA, the CDR3 is TGTGCCAGCACAGGGGGAAACACCATATATTTT. The encoded protein is CASTGGNTIYF.

The chain links TRBV6-4 to TRBJ1-3; 8 positions match TRBD1. V dropped 11 bases and J dropped 4; count of bases not matched to a gene: 10. CDR3 length: 14 residues. The germline gives CDR1 MRHNA, CDR2 SNTAGT. CDR3 in amino acids: CARPPRGLGNTIYF. The CDR3 DNA is TGTGCCCGCCCCCCCAGGGGGCTAGGAAACACCATATATTTT.